The 6 T cell receptor beta chains below come from one sample, sequenced in a study of blood T cell repertoires in COVID-19. The data were produced by immunoSEQ multiplex PCR, yet TCRdb's version contains in-frame clones alone and is incomplete. The sample has about 160,000 clones; roughly 80% are singletons. Sequencing was carried out using PBMCs or T cells enriched from blood (not recorded which). These receptor sequences come from a woman aged 60-75 years who had recovered from COVID-19.

This chain joins TRBV23-1 and TRBJ2-3; a possible D gene is TRBD1 (6 bases). TRBV23-1 counts as an open reading frame of uncertain function. The V end lost 4 bases, the J end lost 7 bases, and 27 bases lay between the germline ends. The CDR3 loop spans 18 amino acids. CDR3 nucleotides: TGCGCCAGCAGTCCTCCCTCGGACAGACCCCATTTCACCAATACGCAGTATTTT. Protein product: CASSPPSDRPHFTNTQYF.

The gene calls are TRBV5-1 and TRBJ2-3; 9 bases match TRBD2. From germline, CDR1 is SGHRS and CDR2 YFSETQ. With V trimmed by 4 bases and J by 2 bases, 8 bases remained unmatched. The length of the CDR3 is 16 residues. The CDR3 sequence is CASSILAGALTDTQYF. The DNA for the CDR3 is TGCGCCAGCAGCATCTTAGCGGGGGCTCTCACAGATACGCAGTATTTT. The whole variable domain, filled in from reference TRBV5-1 and TRBJ2-3, reads KAGVTQTPRYLIKTRGQQVTLSCSPISGHRSVSWYQQTPGQGLQFLFEYFSETQRNKGNFPGRFSGRQFSNSRSEMNVSTLELGDSALYLCASSILAGALTDTQYFGPGTRLTVL.

V usage is TRBV9 and J usage is TRBJ2-3, with unresolved D. Germline CDR1 and CDR2: SGDLS and YYNGEE. The V end lost 4 bases, the J end lost 0 bases, and 12 bases lay between the germline ends. This CDR3 comprises 15 residues. This chain's CDR3 is CASSRPTGSTDTQYF. The CDR3, as DNA: TGTGCCAGCAGCCGACCGACGGGTAGCACAGATACGCAGTATTTT.

A few counts support this clone. The genes are TRBV4-2 and TRBJ2-3; 10 nucleotides agree with TRBD2. This CDR3 is built from 20 residues. The J segment lost 3 bases and the V segment lost 0 bases, leaving 15 bases of the junction unmatched. Germline loops: CDR1 LGHNA, CDR2 YNFKEQ. The CDR3 DNA follows: TGTGCCAGCAGCCAAGACCAAGACAAATCTAGCGGGGGTAGGACAGATACGCAGTATTTT. This gives the protein CASSQDQDKSSGGRTDTQYF.

The genes are TRBV9 and TRBJ2-3, with D tentatively TRBD2 (6 bases). CDR3 size: 15 residues. V was cut by 0 bases and J by 5 bases, with 13 bases left in between. Per the germline V gene, CDR1 is SGDLS and CDR2 is YYNGEE. CDR3 sequence (DNA): TGTGCCAGCAGCGTAGGCGGGGCTTTAGGAGATACGCAGTATTTT. It translates to CASSVGGALGDTQYF.

The rearrangement links TRBV6-1 to TRBJ1-2, with D possibly matching TRBD1 (5 bases). Trimming shortened V by 3 bases and J by 8 bases, and 13 bases separated the two germline ends. The CDR3 sequence is 13 residues long. From germline, CDR1 is MNHNS and CDR2 SASEGT. CDR3 sequence: CASSEAGAGGYTF. DNA for the CDR3: TGTGCCAGCAGTGAGGCTGGGGCAGGAGGCTACACCTTC.